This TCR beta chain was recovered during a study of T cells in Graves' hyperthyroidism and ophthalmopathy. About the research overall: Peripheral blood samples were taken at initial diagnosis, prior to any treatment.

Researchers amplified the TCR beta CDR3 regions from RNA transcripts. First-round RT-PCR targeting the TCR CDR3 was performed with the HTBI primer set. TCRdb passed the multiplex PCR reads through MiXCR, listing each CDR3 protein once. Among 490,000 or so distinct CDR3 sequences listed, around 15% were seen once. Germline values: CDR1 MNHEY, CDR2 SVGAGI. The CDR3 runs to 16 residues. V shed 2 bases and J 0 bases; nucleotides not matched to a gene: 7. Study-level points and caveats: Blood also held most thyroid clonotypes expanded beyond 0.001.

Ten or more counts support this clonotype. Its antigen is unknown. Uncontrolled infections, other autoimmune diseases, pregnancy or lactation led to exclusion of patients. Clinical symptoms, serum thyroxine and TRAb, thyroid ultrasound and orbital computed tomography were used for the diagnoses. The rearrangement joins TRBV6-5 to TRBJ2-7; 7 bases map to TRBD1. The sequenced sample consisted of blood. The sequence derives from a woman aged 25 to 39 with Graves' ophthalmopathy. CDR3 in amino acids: CASSYLKQGSSYEQYF. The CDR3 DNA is TGTGCCAGCAGTTACCTCAAACAGGGGAGCTCCTACGAGCAGTACTTC.